This entry concerns a single T cell receptor beta chain. This specimen comes from a study of memory CD4+ T cells and cytomegalovirus serostatus. Across the whole study: Of the healthy Belgian adults, several were CMV seropositive and 20 to 25 seronegative.

This table comes from immunoSEQ multiplex PCR, and its TCRdb copy is limited to in-frame clones, with some not included. This sample has around 60,000 clones; 75% to 80% occur once, and the top ten carry around 0.81%. Single viable CD3+CD4+CD8-CD45RO+ cells were sorted as the memory CD4+ T cells. CMV serostatus came from serum IgG against pp150, pp28, p38, p52. After thawing, CD4+ T cells were positively selected. Sequencing used memory CD4+ T cells from blood. The TCR comes from an adult in good health and CMV-seronegative.

Here the CDR3 DNA reads TGTGCCAGCAGTTACCCGGGACAGGGGTACGAGCAGTACTTC. Translation: CASSYPGQGYEQYF. The chain uses TRBV6-5 and TRBJ2-7; 10 nucleotides match TRBD1. The CDR3 length is 14 residues. Germline V CDR1 and CDR2: MNHEY, SVGAGI. The V segment lost 2 bases and the J segment 4 bases; nucleotides outside the gene matches: 2.